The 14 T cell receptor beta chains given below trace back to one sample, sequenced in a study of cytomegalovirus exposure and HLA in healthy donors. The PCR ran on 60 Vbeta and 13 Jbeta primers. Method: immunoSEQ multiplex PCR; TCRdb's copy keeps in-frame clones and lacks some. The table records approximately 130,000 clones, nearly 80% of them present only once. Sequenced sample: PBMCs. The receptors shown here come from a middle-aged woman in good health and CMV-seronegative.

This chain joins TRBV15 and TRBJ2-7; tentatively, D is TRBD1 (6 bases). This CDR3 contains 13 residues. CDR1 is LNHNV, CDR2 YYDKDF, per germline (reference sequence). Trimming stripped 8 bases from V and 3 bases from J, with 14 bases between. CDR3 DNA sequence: TGTGCCACCCGAGTTGGGGGCGGCTACGAGCAGTACTTC. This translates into CATRVGGGYEQYF.

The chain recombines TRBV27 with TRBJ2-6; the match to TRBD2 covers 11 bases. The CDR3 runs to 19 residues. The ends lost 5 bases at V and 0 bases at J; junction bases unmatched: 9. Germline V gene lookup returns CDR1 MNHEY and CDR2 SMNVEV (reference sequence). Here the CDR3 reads CASSRKLAGGSSGANVLTF. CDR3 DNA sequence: TGTGCCAGCAGTCGAAAGTTAGCGGGAGGGTCCTCTGGGGCCAACGTCCTGACTTTC.

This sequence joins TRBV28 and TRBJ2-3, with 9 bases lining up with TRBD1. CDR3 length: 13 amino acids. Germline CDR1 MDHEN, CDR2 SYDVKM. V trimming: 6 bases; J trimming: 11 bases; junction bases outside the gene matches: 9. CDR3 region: CASRLQGARKQYF. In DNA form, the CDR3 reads TGTGCCAGCAGGCTACAGGGGGCGCGTAAGCAGTATTTT.

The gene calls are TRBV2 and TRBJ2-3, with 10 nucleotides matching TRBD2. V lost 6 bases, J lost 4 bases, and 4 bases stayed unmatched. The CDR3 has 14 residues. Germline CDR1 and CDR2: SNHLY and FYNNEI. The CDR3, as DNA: TGTGCCAGCAGCGTAGCGGGAGGCTCAGATACGCAGTATTTT. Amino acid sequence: CASSVAGGSDTQYF.

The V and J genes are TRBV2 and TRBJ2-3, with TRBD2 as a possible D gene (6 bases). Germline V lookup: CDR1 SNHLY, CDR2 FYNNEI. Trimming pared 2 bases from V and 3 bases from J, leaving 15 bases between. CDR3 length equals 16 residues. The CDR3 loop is CASSEIPAGLTDTQYF. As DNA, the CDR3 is TGTGCCAGCAGTGAAATTCCGGCGGGGTTGACAGATACGCAGTATTTT.

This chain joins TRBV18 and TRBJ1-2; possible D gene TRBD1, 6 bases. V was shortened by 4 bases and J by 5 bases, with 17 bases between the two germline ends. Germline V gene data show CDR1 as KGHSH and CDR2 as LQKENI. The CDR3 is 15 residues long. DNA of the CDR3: TGTGCCAGCTCACTGGACAGCGTGTTATGGTATGGCTACACCTTC. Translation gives CASSLDSVLWYGYTF.

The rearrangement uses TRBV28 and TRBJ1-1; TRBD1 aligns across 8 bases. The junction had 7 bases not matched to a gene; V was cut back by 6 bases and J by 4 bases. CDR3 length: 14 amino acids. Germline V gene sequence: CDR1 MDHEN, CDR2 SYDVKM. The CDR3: CASRQGVATTEAFF. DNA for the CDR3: TGTGCCAGCAGACAGGGGGTGGCTACCACTGAAGCTTTCTTT.

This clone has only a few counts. CDR3 nucleotides: TGTGCCAGCAGTTTATTGGGGGCGTTTGCGACCCAGTACTTC. Translated, it gives CASSLLGAFATQYF. V and J are TRBV27 and TRBJ2-5, with D possibly matching TRBD1 (6 bases). Trimming took off 1 base at V and 7 bases at J, with 13 bases between the two ends. Germline CDR1 MNHEY, CDR2 SMNVEV (reference sequence). This CDR3 region has 14 residues.

CDR3 sequence reads: CATSRADHGRGTQYF. CDR3 nucleotides: TGTGCCACCAGCAGAGCGGACCATGGGCGGGGGACCCAGTACTTC. The chain couples TRBV15 to TRBJ2-5, with TRBD2 as a possible D gene (6 bases). Trimming took off 1 base at V and 7 bases at J, with 16 bases between the two ends. The CDR3 runs to 15 residues. The germline V gene encodes CDR1 LNHNV and CDR2 YYDKDF (reference sequence).

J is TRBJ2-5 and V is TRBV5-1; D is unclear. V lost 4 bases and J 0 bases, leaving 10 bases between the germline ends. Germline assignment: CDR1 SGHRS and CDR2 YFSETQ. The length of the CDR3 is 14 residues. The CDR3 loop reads CASSVAQHQETQYF. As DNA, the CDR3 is TGCGCCAGCAGCGTGGCACAGCACCAAGAGACCCAGTACTTC.

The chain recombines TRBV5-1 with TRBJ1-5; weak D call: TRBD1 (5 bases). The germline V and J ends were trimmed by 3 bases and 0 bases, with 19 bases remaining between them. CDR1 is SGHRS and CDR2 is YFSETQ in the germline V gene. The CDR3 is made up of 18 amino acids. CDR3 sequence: CASSSRPAGDNSNQPQHF. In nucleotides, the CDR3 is TGCGCCAGCAGCTCCCGGCCAGCGGGGGATAATAGCAATCAGCCCCAGCATTTT. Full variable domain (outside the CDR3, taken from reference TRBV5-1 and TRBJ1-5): KAGVTQTPRYLIKTRGQQVTLSCSPISGHRSVSWYQQTPGQGLQFLFEYFSETQRNKGNFPGRFSGRQFSNSRSEMNVSTLELGDSALYLCASSSRPAGDNSNQPQHFGDGTRLSIL.

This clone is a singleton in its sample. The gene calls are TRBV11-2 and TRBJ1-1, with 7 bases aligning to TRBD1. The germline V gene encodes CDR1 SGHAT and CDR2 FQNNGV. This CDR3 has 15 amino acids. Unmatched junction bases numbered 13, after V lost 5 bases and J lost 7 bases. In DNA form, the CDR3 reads TGTGCCAGCAGCAGGACAGGAGGCTCGAACGGTGAAGCTTTCTTT. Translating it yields CASSRTGGSNGEAFF.

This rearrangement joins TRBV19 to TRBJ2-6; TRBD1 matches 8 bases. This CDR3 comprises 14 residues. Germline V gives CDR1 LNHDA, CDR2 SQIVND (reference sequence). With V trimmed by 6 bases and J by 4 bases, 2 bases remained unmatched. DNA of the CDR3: TGTGCCAGTAGGACAGGGGAAGGGGCCAACGTCCTGACTTTC. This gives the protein CASRTGEGANVLTF. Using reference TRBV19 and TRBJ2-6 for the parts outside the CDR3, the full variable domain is DGGITQSPKYLFRKEGQNVTLSCEQNLNHDAMYWYRQDPGQGLRLIYYSQIVNDFQKGDIAEGYSVSREKKESFPLTVTSAQKNPTAFYLCASRTGEGANVLTFGAGSRLTVL.

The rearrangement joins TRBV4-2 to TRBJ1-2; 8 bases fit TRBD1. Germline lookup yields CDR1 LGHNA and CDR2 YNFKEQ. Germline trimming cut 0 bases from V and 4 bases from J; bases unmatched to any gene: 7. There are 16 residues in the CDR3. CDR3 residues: CASSQDRDRPSYGYTF. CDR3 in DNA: TGTGCCAGCAGCCAAGACCGGGACAGGCCTTCCTATGGCTACACCTTC.